Below are 27 T cell receptor beta chains sequenced from a single sample in a study of technical replicates of blood from a handful of donors (dated by TCRdb to about 2017). Libraries were prepared through the immunoSEQ multiplex PCR assay. This is the immuneACCESS table as TCRdb keeps it, with only in-frame sequences that have V and J called. A part of the clones is gone; compared with another copy, unresolved V genes explain less than half, and the rest is unexplained. This sample is represented by under 70,000 clones; roughly 92% of them were singletons. The ten largest make up roughly 5% of the sample. Source material: PBMCs. These TCRs come from a human donor in good health. Some clones in this sample may be carry-over from other donors' samples.

V gene TRBV5-1 combines with J gene TRBJ1-1; possible D gene TRBD1, 5 bases. Germline CDR1 and CDR2: SGHRS and YFSETQ. CDR3 size: 15 residues. V was trimmed by 1 base and J by 5 bases, leaving 15 bases between them. CDR3 sequence: CASSLLAGGETEAFF. The DNA for the CDR3 is TGCGCCAGCAGCTTGCTGGCGGGGGGGGAGACTGAAGCTTTCTTT.

The gene calls are TRBV10-1 and TRBJ2-2; the match to TRBD2 covers 16 bases. Per germline, CDR1 WNHNN and CDR2 SYGVQD (reference sequence). The CDR3 covers 17 residues. Trimming took 6 bases from V and 5 from J; bases not matched to a gene: 6. For the CDR3, the DNA is TGCGCCAGCAGGCCGGGACTAGCGGGAGGGAGGACCGGGGAGCTGTTTTTT. This codes for CASRPGLAGGRTGELFF.

The rearrangement joins TRBV2 to TRBJ1-5; 10 nucleotides match TRBD1. The CDR3 runs to 14 residues. Trimming cost V 4 bases and J 5 bases; bases outside gene matches: 2. Germline V lookup: CDR1 SNHLY, CDR2 FYNNEI. Written as DNA, the CDR3 is TGTGCCAGCAGTGGACAGGGGGCACATCAGCCCCAGCATTTT. Residues: CASSGQGAHQPQHF.

This clone is medium-sized by share. The CDR3: CASTPPGGGQETQYF. The CDR3 region has the DNA TGTGCCAGTACTCCCCCGGGGGGCGGACAAGAGACCCAGTACTTC. V usage is TRBV19 and J usage is TRBJ2-5, with D possibly matching TRBD2 (7 bases). The CDR3 has 15 residues. V was shortened by 7 bases and J by 2 bases, with 17 bases between the two germline ends. In germline, CDR1 is LNHDA, CDR2 SQIVND (reference sequence).

The chain employs TRBV11-2 and TRBJ1-1; unclear D gene. Trimming left V 4 bases short and J 4 bases short, with 10 bases between. The length of the CDR3 is 13 residues. Germline lookup yields CDR1 SGHAT and CDR2 FQNNGV. CDR3 sequence reads: CASSSRRSTEAFF. The CDR3 nucleotides are TGTGCCAGCAGCTCACGGAGGAGCACTGAAGCTTTCTTT.

The rearrangement uses TRBV6-5 and TRBJ1-6, with D perhaps matching TRBD1 (6 bases). Deletions cut 6 bases from V and 9 bases from J, with 9 bases between. This CDR3 has 12 residues. Germline V lookup: CDR1 MNHEY, CDR2 SVGAGI. The CDR3 loop is CASRQGFSPLHF. The CDR3 DNA sequence: TGTGCCAGCAGACAGGGTTTTTCACCCCTCCACTTT.

V usage is TRBV5-4 and J usage is TRBJ1-2; TRBD1 is a possible D gene (6 bases). The V gene's germline CDR1 is SGHNT and CDR2 YYREEE (reference sequence). This CDR3 spans 15 amino acids. Trimming pared 3 bases from V and 3 bases from J, leaving 15 bases between. The CDR3 sequence is CASSSPGQYHYGYTF. CDR3 nucleotide sequence: TGTGCCAGCAGCTCTCCGGGACAATATCACTATGGCTACACCTTC.

The V and J genes are TRBV2 and TRBJ1-3; D call uncertain. This CDR3 is built from 13 residues. The V gene's germline CDR1 is SNHLY and CDR2 FYNNEI. With 6 bases removed from V and 0 bases from J, the gap between germline ends came to 6 bases. CDR3 sequence (DNA): TGTGCCAGCAGACTCAACTCTGGAAACACCATATATTTT. Its translation: CASRLNSGNTIYF.

The chain is built from TRBV21-1 and TRBJ2-7; the table's D call, TRBD2, has no DNA check behind it. TRBV21-1 is described as a pseudogene. The CDR3 extends over 15 amino acids. CDR3 sequence (DNA): TGTGCCAGCAGCTACCTCCGGGTACCCTTCTACGAGCAGTACTTC. Protein product: CASSYLRVPFYEQYF.

The V call is TRBV18, the J call TRBJ2-7; D unclear. Deletions cut 6 bases from V and 6 bases from J, with 15 bases between. CDR1 is KGHSH and CDR2 is LQKENI in the germline V gene. There are 13 residues in the CDR3. CDR3 in amino acids: CASSIRRESEQYF. Here the CDR3 DNA reads TGTGCCAGCTCCATACGTAGAGAATCCGAGCAGTACTTC.

The V and J genes are TRBV7-9 and TRBJ2-1, with D tentatively TRBD2 (5 bases). Germline V gene lookup returns CDR1 SEHNR and CDR2 FQNEAQ (reference sequence). The CDR3 spans 12 residues. Trimming shortened V by 3 bases and J by 7 bases, and 7 bases separated the two germline ends. CDR3 DNA: TGTGCCAGCAGCTTCGGGATGAATGAGCAGTTCTTC. This translates into CASSFGMNEQFF.

The chain combines TRBV5-1 with TRBJ2-1, with 8 bases lining up with TRBD2. Losses at the gene ends were 4 bases for V and 3 bases for J; bases not matched to a gene: 9. The germline V gene encodes CDR1 SGHRS and CDR2 YFSETQ. The CDR3 contains 16 residues. The CDR3 loop reads CASSAYARGGYNEQFF. In DNA, the CDR3 is TGCGCCAGCAGCGCCTACGCTCGGGGGGGCTACAATGAGCAGTTCTTC. The variable domain in full, with the rest retrieved from reference TRBV5-1 and TRBJ2-1, is KAGVTQTPRYLIKTRGQQVTLSCSPISGHRSVSWYQQTPGQGLQFLFEYFSETQRNKGNFPGRFSGRQFSNSRSEMNVSTLELGDSALYLCASSAYARGGYNEQFFGPGTRLTVL.

J is TRBJ2-1 and V is TRBV29-1; a possible D gene is TRBD2 (6 bases). This CDR3 comprises 10 residues. The germline gives CDR1 SQVTM, CDR2 ANQGSEA. The CDR3 DNA reads TGCACCTGTGGGGAGGTTGAGCAGTTCTTC. Amino acid sequence: CTCGEVEQFF.

The chain carries TRBV12-5 and TRBJ2-7; D not resolved. The CDR3 spans 12 residues. CDR1 is LGHNT, CDR2 FRNRAP, per germline. Deletions cut 7 bases from V and 2 bases from J, with 9 bases between. The CDR3 reads CASALGAYEQYF. As DNA, the CDR3 is TGTGCTAGTGCCCTGGGCGCCTACGAGCAGTACTTC. Full variable domain (remainder filled in from reference TRBV12-5 and TRBJ2-7): DARVTQTPRHKVTEMGQEVTMRCQPILGHNTVFWYRQTMMQGLELLAYFRNRAPLDDSGMPKDRFSAEMPDATLATLKIQPSEPRDSAVYFCASALGAYEQYFGPGTRLTVT.

This clone was counted a single time. V gene TRBV19 combines with J gene TRBJ1-5; tentatively, D is TRBD1 (5 bases). CDR1 and CDR2 from the germline V gene are LNHDA and SQIVND (reference sequence). V was cut by 4 bases and J by 4 bases, with 11 bases left in between. The CDR3 sequence is 14 residues long. The CDR3 DNA reads as TGTGCCAGTAGTAATCAGGGAACTAATCAGCCCCAGCATTTT. As protein: CASSNQGTNQPQHF.

V is TRBV27 and J is TRBJ2-5; 7 bases align to TRBD2. This CDR3 has 14 amino acids. Germline-derived CDR1 and CDR2 are MNHEY and SMNVEV (reference sequence). Germline trimming cut 5 bases from V and 3 bases from J; bases unmatched to any gene: 6. The CDR3 DNA sequence: TGTGCCAGCAGTACCCTCGGGAGGAAAGAGACCCAGTACTTC. Translating gives CASSTLGRKETQYF.

The V and J genes are TRBV7-2 and TRBJ2-7; TRBD1 aligns across 7 bases. In germline, CDR1 is SGHTA, CDR2 FQGNSA. The trim removed 5 bases at V and 0 bases at J, leaving 7 bases unmatched. The CDR3 contains 15 residues. The CDR3 here is CASSKPGQSSYEQYF. CDR3 sequence (DNA): TGTGCCAGCAGCAAACCGGGACAGAGCTCCTACGAGCAGTACTTC.

The chain joins TRBV4-3 to TRBJ2-1; TRBD2 matches at 8 bases. CDR3 length: 16 amino acids. Germline CDR1 reads LGHNA; CDR2 reads YSLEER. The V and J ends lost 0 bases and 4 bases, in that order; junction bases with no gene match: 5. This CDR3 is CASSQETAGGYNEQFF. CDR3 nucleotide sequence: TGCGCCAGCAGCCAAGAGACGGCGGGAGGTTACAATGAGCAGTTCTTC.

This clone was seen a handful of times. This chain connects TRBV6-1 to TRBJ2-1; D not resolved. The CDR3 length is 11 residues. The V end lost 7 bases, the J end lost 9 bases, and 10 bases lay between the germline ends. The germline CDR1 and CDR2 sequences are MNHNS and SASEGT. The CDR3 sequence: CASNWNSEQFF. CDR3 bases: TGTGCCAGCAATTGGAACAGTGAGCAGTTCTTC.

The V gene is TRBV7-2, the J gene TRBJ2-3, with 7 bases identical to TRBD1. V was clipped by 2 bases and J by 1 base; unmatched bases: 6. The CDR3 runs to 16 residues. Germline loops: CDR1 SGHTA, CDR2 FQGNSA. The CDR3 region has the DNA TGTGCCAGCAGCTTACGGGCAGGGACAGGCACAGATACGCAGTATTTT. This translates into CASSLRAGTGTDTQYF.

The rearrangement uses TRBV5-4 and TRBJ2-7, with D possibly TRBD1 on 6 matching bases. The CDR3 loop spans 13 amino acids. Germline CDR1 is SGHNT and CDR2 is YYREEE (reference sequence). Trimming took off 3 bases at V and 5 bases at J, with 12 bases between the two ends. The CDR3 loop is CASSSGAGDEQYF. Written as DNA, the CDR3 is TGTGCCAGCAGCTCAGGGGCTGGGGACGAGCAGTACTTC.

The chain combines TRBV11-2 with TRBJ1-6; 8 bases agree with TRBD1. Germline CDR1 is SGHAT and CDR2 is FQNNGV. There are 20 residues in the CDR3. V lost 0 bases to trimming and J lost 2 bases; unmatched junction nucleotides: 12. CDR3 sequence: CASSLDPRQGKSAYNSPLHF. The CDR3 nucleotides read TGTGCCAGCAGCTTAGACCCCCGACAGGGGAAGAGCGCCTATAATTCACCCCTCCACTTT.

This chain joins TRBV19 and TRBJ1-4; 10 positions agree with TRBD1. Germline V gene lookup returns CDR1 LNHDA and CDR2 SQIVND (reference sequence). V lost 7 bases to trimming and J lost 8 bases; unmatched junction nucleotides: 7. The CDR3 has 14 amino acids. CDR3 protein: CASTLTGGREKLFF. Written as DNA, the CDR3 is TGTGCCAGTACCCTGACAGGGGGCCGAGAAAAACTGTTTTTT.

The chain couples TRBV6-5 to TRBJ2-3, with 9 bases lining up with TRBD2. V was clipped by 2 bases and J by 7 bases; unmatched bases: 4. Germline assignment: CDR1 MNHEY and CDR2 SVGAGI. CDR3 length equals 14 residues. The CDR3 coding sequence is TGTGCCAGCAGTTACGTGCGGGGGGGGTATACGCAGTATTTT. Protein: CASSYVRGGYTQYF.

This clone was picked up one time. This sequence joins TRBV29-1 and TRBJ2-4; no reliable D call. The CDR3 runs to 16 residues. Germline loops: CDR1 SQVTM, CDR2 ANQGSEA. V was pared by 5 bases and J by 0 bases, with 17 bases between. Written as DNA, the CDR3 is TGCAGCGTTCAGTGGCCGACTGACCTAGCCAAAAACATTCAGTACTTC. Amino acids: CSVQWPTDLAKNIQYF.

This clone was counted once. V gene TRBV6-6 combines with J gene TRBJ2-4; 9 bases agree with TRBD1. Unmatched junction bases numbered 2, after V lost 11 bases and J lost 6 bases. Germline-derived CDR1 and CDR2 are MNHNY and SVGAGI (reference sequence). This CDR3 spans 11 amino acids. The CDR3 DNA is TGTGCCGGGGGACAGGGAAACATTCAGTACTTC. Its protein is CAGGQGNIQYF.

The V call is TRBV7-8, the J call TRBJ2-1, with D possibly being TRBD1 (7 bases). The CDR3 contains 16 residues. Germline V gives CDR1 SGHVS, CDR2 FQNEAQ. Deletions cut 1 base from V and 9 bases from J, with 19 bases between. CDR3 sequence (DNA): TGTGCCAGCAGCTTAGTTCGCCTATCCCAGGGGGGTGAGCAGTTCTTC. It translates to CASSLVRLSQGGEQFF. The whole variable domain, remainder taken from reference TRBV7-8 and TRBJ2-1, is GAGVSQSPRYKVAKRGQDVALRCDPISGHVSLFWYQQALGQGPEFLTYFQNEAQLDKSGLPSDRFFAERPEGSVSTLKIQRTQQEDSAVYLCASSLVRLSQGGEQFFGPGTRLTVL.